The present entry profiles one T cell receptor beta chain with its context. Its target is not known. These data come from a study of cytotoxic CD8 clonotypes in ibrutinib-treated CLL. Study at large: 24 partial and 2 complete responses; at median roughly 68 months, roughly 15 remitted, about twelve progressed.

Clones were read by immunoSEQ multiplex PCR, and TCRdb kept only the in-frame ones, dropping some. The table shows 100,000 to 150,000 clones, with 80% to 90% occurring only once. Points from the study as a whole: At the start, clonality exceeded age-matched healthy donors and followed circulating CD8+ T-cell counts. Different sampling times were used for sustained-remission and progressing patients. Clonality rose at ibrutinib response, held steady in sustained remission, and fell toward baseline at progression.

The CDR3 is made up of 15 amino acids. Germline V gene data show CDR1 as MDHEN and CDR2 as SYDVKM. Trimming left V 0 bases short and J 3 bases short, with 12 bases between. The gene calls are TRBV28 and TRBJ2-7; D gene ambiguous. Here the sequenced sample was PBMCs, taken after 24 months of ibrutinib treatment. This clonotype originated in a human donor with chronic lymphocytic leukemia. The CDR3 sequence is CASSLWQEINYEQYF. As DNA, the CDR3 is TGTGCCAGCAGTTTATGGCAGGAGATAAACTACGAGCAGTACTTC.